The count of the clone carrying this TCR beta chain is one. This record comes from a study of blood T cell repertoires in COVID-19. Turning to the study itself: COVID-19 samples collected from the United States, Italy and Spain covered acute and convalescent phases. PBMCs, B-cell-depleted T cells, or T cells provided the cDNA or gDNA that made up the material.

As processed by the authors: Estimated nucleated cell counts came from reference gene primer amplification. Method: immunoSEQ multiplex PCR; TCRdb's copy keeps in-frame clones and lacks some. V and J calls and clone size are those listed in that table; D and trimming were worked out from the DNA. The sample has under 130,000 clones; roughly 85% are singletons. J lost 12 bases, V lost 0 bases, and 6 bases had no gene match. CDR1 is SGHRS and CDR2 is YFSETQ in the germline V gene. There are 14 residues in the CDR3. What was sequenced was peripheral blood. V and J are TRBV5-1 and TRBJ2-1; 10 bases align to TRBD2. This receptor was identified in a woman older than 75 with acute or convalescent COVID-19. The DNA of the CDR3 is TGCGCCAGCAGCTTGGAGGGAGCGGGAGGGCGGCAGTTCTTC. Amino acid sequence: CASSLEGAGGRQFF.